This T cell receptor (beta chain) was profiled in a study of blood T cell repertoires in COVID-19. For the study at large: Samples came from the United States, Italy and Spain, spanning acute and convalescent COVID-19. Sources were T cells, B-cell-depleted T cells, or PBMCs; the material itself was cDNA or gDNA.

TCRdb's table, derived via immunoSEQ multiplex PCR, lists solely in-frame clones and lacks some. The data show 150,000 to 200,000 clones, with about 93% seen just once and about 4.5% held by the top ten. The length of the CDR3 is 13 residues. The ends lost 7 bases at V and 5 bases at J; junction bases unmatched: 2. CDR1 and CDR2 (germline): LNHDA, SQIVND (reference sequence). The clonotype was recovered from a woman aged 50 to 65 with acute or convalescent COVID-19. The chain employs TRBV19 and TRBJ1-6; 7 nucleotides align to TRBD1. The source material was peripheral blood. In nucleotides, the CDR3 is TGTGCCAGTAAAGACAGGGATAATTCACCCCTCCACTTT. Protein sequence: CASKDRDNSPLHF.